This TCR beta chain stems from a study of radiation and T cells in renal cell carcinoma. This CDR3 comprises 14 residues. Trimming removed 4 bases at V and 1 base at J, with 11 bases between. Germline CDR1 reads SGDLS; CDR2 reads YYNGEE. The study's findings and limits: No pretreatment tumor biopsies were available for baseline clonotypes. Intratumoral heterogeneity was not captured in these approximately 1 g regions. Compared with controls, irradiated tumors showed greater TCR clonality.

On this clone: The target antigen is unknown.

This table comes from immunoSEQ multiplex PCR, and its TCRdb copy is limited to in-frame clones, with some not included. The table has roughly 12,000 clones, 33% seen once. Noted treatment: 15 Gy SBRT to primary tumor, nephrectomy 4 weeks later. Sequences were derived from tumor tissue, sampled from a patient whose treatment included radiotherapy and nephrectomy. The genes are TRBV9 and TRBJ1-1; D might be TRBD1 (6 bases). The receptor's source is a man between 60 and 70 years old with renal cell carcinoma. CDR3 loop: CASSPQGGNTEAFF. CDR3 nucleotide sequence: TGTGCCAGCAGCCCCCAAGGGGGGAACACTGAAGCTTTCTTT.